Described below is a single T cell receptor beta chain sequence and its context. The data were taken from a study of T cell clones after liver transplantation. Per the germline V gene, CDR1 is MNHEY and CDR2 is SMNVEV (reference sequence). V lost 0 bases and J lost 2, with 11 bases in between. The CDR3 is 15 residues long. The data were produced by immunoSEQ multiplex PCR, yet TCRdb's version contains in-frame clones alone and is incomplete. This table has 50,000 or so clones, roughly 71% appearing once. Material: CD4+ T cells from blood, obtained 54 months after liver transplant. The rearrangement links TRBV27 to TRBJ2-7; D is perhaps TRBD1 or TRBD2 (5 bases each). The TCR originated in a human patient who received a liver transplant. Part of the T cell pool may stem from the graft donor. CDR3 nucleotide sequence: TGTGCCAGCAGTTTATCGGGGACCAGACCCTACGAGCAGTACTTC. Protein: CASSLSGTRPYEQYF.